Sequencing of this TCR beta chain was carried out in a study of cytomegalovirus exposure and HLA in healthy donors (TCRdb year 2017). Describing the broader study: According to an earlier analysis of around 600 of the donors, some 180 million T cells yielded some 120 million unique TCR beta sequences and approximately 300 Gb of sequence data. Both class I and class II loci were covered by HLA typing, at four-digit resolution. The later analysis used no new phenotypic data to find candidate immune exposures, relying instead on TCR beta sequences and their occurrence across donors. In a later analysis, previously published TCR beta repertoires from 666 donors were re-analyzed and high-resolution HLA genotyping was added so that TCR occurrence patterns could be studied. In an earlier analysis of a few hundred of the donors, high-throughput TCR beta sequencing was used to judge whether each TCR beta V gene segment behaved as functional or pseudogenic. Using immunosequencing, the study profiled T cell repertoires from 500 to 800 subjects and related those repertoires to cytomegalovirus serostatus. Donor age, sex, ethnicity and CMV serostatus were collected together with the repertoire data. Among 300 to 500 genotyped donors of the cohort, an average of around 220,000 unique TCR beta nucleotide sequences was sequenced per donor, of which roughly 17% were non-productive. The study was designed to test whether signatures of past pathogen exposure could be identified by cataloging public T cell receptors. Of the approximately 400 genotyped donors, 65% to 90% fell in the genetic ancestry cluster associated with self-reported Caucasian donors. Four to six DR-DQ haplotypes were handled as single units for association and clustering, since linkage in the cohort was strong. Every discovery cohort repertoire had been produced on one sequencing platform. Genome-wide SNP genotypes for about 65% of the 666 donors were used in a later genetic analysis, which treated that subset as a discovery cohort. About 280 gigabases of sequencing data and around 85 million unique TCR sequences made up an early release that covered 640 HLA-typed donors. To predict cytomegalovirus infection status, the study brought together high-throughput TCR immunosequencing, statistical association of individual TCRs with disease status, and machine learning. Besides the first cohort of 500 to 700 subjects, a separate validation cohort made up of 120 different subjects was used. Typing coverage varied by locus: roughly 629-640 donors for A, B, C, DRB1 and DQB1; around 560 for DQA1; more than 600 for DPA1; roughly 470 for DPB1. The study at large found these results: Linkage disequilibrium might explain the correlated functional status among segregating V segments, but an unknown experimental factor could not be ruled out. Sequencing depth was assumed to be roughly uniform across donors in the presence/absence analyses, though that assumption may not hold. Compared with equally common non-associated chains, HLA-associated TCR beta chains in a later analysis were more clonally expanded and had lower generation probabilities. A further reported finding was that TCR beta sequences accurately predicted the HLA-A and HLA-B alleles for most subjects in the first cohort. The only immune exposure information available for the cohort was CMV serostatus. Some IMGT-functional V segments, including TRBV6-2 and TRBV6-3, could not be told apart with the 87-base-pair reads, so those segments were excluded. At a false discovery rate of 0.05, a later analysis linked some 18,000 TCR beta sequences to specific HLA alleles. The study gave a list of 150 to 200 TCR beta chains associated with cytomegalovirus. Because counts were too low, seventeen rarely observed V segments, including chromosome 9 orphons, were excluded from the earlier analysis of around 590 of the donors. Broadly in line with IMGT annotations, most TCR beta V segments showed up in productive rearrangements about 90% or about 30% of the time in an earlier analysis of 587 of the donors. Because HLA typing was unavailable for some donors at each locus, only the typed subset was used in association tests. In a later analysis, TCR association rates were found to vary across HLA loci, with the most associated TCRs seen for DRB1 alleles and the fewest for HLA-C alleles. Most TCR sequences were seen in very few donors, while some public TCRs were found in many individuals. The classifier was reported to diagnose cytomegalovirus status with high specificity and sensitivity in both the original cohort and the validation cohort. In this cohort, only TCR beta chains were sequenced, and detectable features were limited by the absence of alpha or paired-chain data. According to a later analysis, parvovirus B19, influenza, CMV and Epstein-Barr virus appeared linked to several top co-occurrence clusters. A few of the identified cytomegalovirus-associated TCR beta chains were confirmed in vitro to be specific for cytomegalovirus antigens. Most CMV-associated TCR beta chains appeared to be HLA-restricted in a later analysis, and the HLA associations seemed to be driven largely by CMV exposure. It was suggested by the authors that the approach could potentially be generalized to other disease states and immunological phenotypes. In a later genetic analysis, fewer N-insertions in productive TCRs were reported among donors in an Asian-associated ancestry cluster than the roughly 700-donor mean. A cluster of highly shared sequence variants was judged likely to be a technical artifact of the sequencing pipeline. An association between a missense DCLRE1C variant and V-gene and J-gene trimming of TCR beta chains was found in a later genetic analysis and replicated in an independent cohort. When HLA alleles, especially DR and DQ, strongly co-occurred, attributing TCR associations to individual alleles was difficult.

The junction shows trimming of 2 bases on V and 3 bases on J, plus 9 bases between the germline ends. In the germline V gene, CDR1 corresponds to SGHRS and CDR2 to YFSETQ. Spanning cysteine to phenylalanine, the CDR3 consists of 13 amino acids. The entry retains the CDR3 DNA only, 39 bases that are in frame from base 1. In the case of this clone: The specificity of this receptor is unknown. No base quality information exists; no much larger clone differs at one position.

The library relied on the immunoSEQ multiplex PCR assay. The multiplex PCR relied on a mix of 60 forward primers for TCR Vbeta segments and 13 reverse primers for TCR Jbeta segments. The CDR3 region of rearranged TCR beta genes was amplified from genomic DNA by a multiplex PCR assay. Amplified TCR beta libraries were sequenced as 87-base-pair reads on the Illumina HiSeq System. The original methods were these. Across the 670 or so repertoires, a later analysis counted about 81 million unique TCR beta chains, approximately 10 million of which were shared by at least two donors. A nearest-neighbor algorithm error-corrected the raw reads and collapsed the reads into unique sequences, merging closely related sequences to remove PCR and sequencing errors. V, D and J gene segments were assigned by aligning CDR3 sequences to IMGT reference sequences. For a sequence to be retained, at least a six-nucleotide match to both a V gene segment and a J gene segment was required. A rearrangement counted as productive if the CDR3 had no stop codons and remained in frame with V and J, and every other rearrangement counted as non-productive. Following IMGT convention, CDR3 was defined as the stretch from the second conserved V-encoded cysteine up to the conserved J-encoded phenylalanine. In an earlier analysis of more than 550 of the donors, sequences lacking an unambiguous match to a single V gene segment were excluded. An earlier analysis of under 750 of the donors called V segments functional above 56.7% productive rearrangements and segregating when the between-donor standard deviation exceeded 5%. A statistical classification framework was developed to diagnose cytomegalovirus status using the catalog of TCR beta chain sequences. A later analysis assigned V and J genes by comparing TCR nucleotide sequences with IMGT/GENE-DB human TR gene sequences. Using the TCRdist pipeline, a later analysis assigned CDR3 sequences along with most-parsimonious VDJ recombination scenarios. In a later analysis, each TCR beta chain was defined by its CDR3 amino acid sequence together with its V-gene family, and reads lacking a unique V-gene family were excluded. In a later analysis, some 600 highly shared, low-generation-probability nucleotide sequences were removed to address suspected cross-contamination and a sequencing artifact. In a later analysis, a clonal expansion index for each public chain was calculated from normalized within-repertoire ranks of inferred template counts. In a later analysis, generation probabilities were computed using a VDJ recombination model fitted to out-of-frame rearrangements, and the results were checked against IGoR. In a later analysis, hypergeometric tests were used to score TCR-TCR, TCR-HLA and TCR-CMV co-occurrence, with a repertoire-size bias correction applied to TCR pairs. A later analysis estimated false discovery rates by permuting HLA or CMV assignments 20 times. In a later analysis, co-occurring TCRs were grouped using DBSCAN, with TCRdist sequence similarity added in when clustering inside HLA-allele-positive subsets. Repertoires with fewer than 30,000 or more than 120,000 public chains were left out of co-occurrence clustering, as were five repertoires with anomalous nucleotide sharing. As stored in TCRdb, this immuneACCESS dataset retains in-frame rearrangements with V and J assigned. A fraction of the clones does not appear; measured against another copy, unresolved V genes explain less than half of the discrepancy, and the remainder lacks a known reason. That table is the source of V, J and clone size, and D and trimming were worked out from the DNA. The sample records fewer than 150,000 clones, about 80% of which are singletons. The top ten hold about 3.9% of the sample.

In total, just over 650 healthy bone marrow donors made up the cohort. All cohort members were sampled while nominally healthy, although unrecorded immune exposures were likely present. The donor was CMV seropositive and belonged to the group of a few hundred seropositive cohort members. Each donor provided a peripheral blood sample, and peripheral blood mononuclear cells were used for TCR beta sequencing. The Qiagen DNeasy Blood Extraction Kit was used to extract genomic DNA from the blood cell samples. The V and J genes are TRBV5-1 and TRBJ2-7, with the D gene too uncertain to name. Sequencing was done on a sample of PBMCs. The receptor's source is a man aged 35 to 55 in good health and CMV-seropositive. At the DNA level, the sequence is TGCGCCAGCAGCTTAGACCGACACTACGAGCAGTACTTC. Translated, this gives CASSLDRHYEQYF.